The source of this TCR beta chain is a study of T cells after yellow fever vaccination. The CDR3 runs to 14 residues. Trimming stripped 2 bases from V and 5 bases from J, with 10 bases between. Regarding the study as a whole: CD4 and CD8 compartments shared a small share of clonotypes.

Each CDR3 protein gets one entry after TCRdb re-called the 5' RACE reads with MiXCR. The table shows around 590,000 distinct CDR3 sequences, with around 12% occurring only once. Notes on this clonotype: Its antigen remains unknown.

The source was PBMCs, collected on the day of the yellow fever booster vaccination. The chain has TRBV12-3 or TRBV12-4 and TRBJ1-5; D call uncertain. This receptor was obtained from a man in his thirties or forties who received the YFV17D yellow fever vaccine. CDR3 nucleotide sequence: TGTGCCAGCAGTTTAACCAGAACTGATCAGCCCCAGCATTTT. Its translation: CASSLTRTDQPQHF.